Listed here are 13 T cell receptor beta chains from one sample, sequenced in a study of CD8+ T cells in alopecia areata. The treatment is: oral pan-JAK inhibitor, 5-10 mg twice daily. RNA extraction and reverse transcription yielded cDNA as sequencing template. TCRdb's copy holds only in-frame clones and misses some; the assay was immunoSEQ multiplex PCR. Of 90,000 to 120,000 clones in the sample, roughly 84% are singletons; the top ten hold over 20%. The sequencing here drew on CD8+ T cells sorted from blood, taken at week 24, from a patient treated with tofacitinib. The receptors stem from a human donor with alopecia areata.

This clone has only one observation. The chain couples TRBV7-9 to TRBJ1-1, with TRBD1 as a possible D gene (5 bases). V gave up 1 base and J gave up 0 bases, with 9 bases separating them. The CDR3 runs to 15 residues. Per germline, CDR1 SEHNR and CDR2 FQNEAQ (reference sequence). In nucleotides, the CDR3 is TGTGCCAGCAGCTTAGAGGAGGGGATGAACACTGAAGCTTTCTTT. Protein product: CASSLEEGMNTEAFF.

The genes are TRBV7-9 and TRBJ2-2; 10 bases agree with TRBD1. Germline V lookup: CDR1 SEHNR, CDR2 FQNEAQ (reference sequence). The CDR3 has 17 residues. V gave up 5 bases and J gave up 3 bases; unmatched junction bases: 9. CDR3 protein: CASSPIPGTGDTGELFF. The CDR3 nucleotides read TGTGCCAGCAGCCCGATCCCCGGGACAGGGGACACCGGGGAGCTGTTTTTT.

This clone was seen only once. V and J are TRBV11-1 and TRBJ2-7; 7 bases are shared with TRBD1. The V gene end was trimmed by 6 bases and the J gene end by 5 bases; junction bases not matched to a gene: 7. In germline, CDR1 is SGHAT, CDR2 FQDESV (reference sequence). The CDR3 totals 13 residues. CDR3 protein: CASRDRLSDEQYF. In DNA, the CDR3 is TGTGCCAGCAGGGACAGGCTCTCGGACGAGCAGTACTTC.

Only one count was recorded for this clone. The CDR3: CASSPFGEYEQYF. The CDR3 DNA sequence: TGTGCCAGCAGTCCTTTCGGGGAATACGAGCAGTACTTC. The chain couples TRBV5-4 to TRBJ2-7; the D gene is possibly TRBD2 (5 bases). The CDR3 has 13 amino acids. From germline, CDR1 is SGHNT and CDR2 YYREEE (reference sequence). V shed 5 bases and J shed 4 bases, with 13 bases lying between them.

This chain connects TRBV7-9 to TRBJ2-7; D uncertain. The V end was cut by 5 bases, the J end by 3 bases, with 14 bases between. Germline values: CDR1 SEHNR, CDR2 FQNEAQ (reference sequence). The CDR3 totals 14 residues. This chain's CDR3 is CASSPFGSLYEQYF. In DNA, the CDR3 is TGTGCCAGCAGCCCGTTTGGGTCCCTCTACGAGCAGTACTTC.

Only one count was recorded for this clone. J is TRBJ2-5 and V is TRBV2, with D possibly being TRBD2 (6 bases). The V end was cut by 8 bases, the J end by 3 bases, with 16 bases between. Germline V gene lookup returns CDR1 SNHLY and CDR2 FYNNEI. The CDR3 spans 14 residues. The CDR3 region is CASSALREEETQYF. In DNA form, the CDR3 reads TGTGCCAGCTCCGCCCTCAGGGAGGAAGAGACCCAGTACTTC. The full variable domain, with the rest looked up from reference TRBV2 and TRBJ2-5, is EPEVTQTPSHQVTQMGQEVILRCVPISNHLYFYWYRQILGQKVEFLVSFYNNEISEKSEIFDDQFSVERPDGSNFTLKIRSTKLEDSAMYFCASSALREEETQYFGPGTRLLVL.

The J gene is TRBJ2-7, the V gene TRBV9; 11 bases are shared with TRBD2. Germline loops: CDR1 SGDLS, CDR2 YYNGEE. V gave up 5 bases and J gave up 2 bases; unmatched junction bases: 3. This CDR3 contains 14 residues. This chain's CDR3 is CASSIAGGTYEQYF. Here the CDR3 DNA reads TGTGCCAGCAGTATAGCGGGGGGGACCTACGAGCAGTACTTC.

The chain carries TRBV4-1 and TRBJ1-5; possibly TRBD1 for D (5 bases). Trimming pared 0 bases from V and 7 bases from J, leaving 19 bases between. The length of the CDR3 is 17 residues. The germline V gene has CDR1 MGHRA and CDR2 YSYEKL. The CDR3 region is CASSQDVAGGGYQPQHF. CDR3 coding DNA: TGCGCCAGCAGCCAAGATGTCGCCGGGGGTGGGTACCAGCCCCAGCATTTT.

The chain carries TRBV4-2 and TRBJ2-2; TRBD2 agrees at 15 bases. The V and J ends lost 3 bases and 5 bases, in that order; junction bases with no gene match: 7. In germline, CDR1 is LGHNA, CDR2 YNFKEQ. The CDR3 is made up of 18 amino acids. CDR3 region: CASSQGLAGGEGTGELFF. In DNA form, the CDR3 reads TGTGCCAGCAGCCAGGGACTAGCGGGGGGTGAAGGAACCGGGGAGCTGTTTTTT.

This chain connects TRBV7-8 to TRBJ2-7, with 7 bases aligning to TRBD1. J was trimmed by 5 bases and V by 5 bases; bases with no gene match: 12. The V gene's germline CDR1 is SGHVS and CDR2 FQNEAQ. The CDR3 extends over 15 amino acids. CDR3 protein: CASSITGQAGHEQYF. CDR3 sequence (DNA): TGTGCCAGCAGCATAACCGGACAGGCTGGCCACGAGCAGTACTTC. The full variable domain, with the rest looked up from reference TRBV7-8 and TRBJ2-7, is GAGVSQSPRYKVAKRGQDVALRCDPISGHVSLFWYQQALGQGPEFLTYFQNEAQLDKSGLPSDRFFAERPEGSVSTLKIQRTQQEDSAVYLCASSITGQAGHEQYFGPGTRLTVT.

J is TRBJ2-7 and V is TRBV6-5; D is possibly TRBD1 (6 bases). This CDR3 has 14 residues. V was clipped by 6 bases and J by 6 bases, with 18 bases between them. Germline V gene lookup returns CDR1 MNHEY and CDR2 SVGAGI. The CDR3 DNA sequence: TGTGCCAGCAGCCTACGGACAGATAGTAGCGAGCAGTACTTC. It is translated as CASSLRTDSSEQYF.

Written as DNA, the CDR3 is TGTGCCAGCAGCTTGGGGGCGTTCGGGGGAAACACCATATATTTT. It specifies CASSLGAFGGNTIYF. The gene calls are TRBV13 and TRBJ1-3; the D gene is possibly TRBD1 (6 bases). The V end was cut by 3 bases, the J end by 4 bases, with 13 bases between. The germline V gene encodes CDR1 PRHDT and CDR2 FYEKMQ (reference sequence). The CDR3 covers 15 residues.

This rearrangement joins TRBV4-2 to TRBJ1-3; D is unclear. The CDR3 extends over 15 amino acids. CDR1 LGHNA and CDR2 YNFKEQ come from the germline V gene. Trimming cost V 0 bases and J 2 bases, with 8 bases left between them. The DNA of the CDR3 is TGTGCCAGCAGCCAAGATCCCGGGACTGGAAACACCATATATTTT. The encoded protein is CASSQDPGTGNTIYF.